What follows is one TCR beta chain and its context. Its antigen is undetermined. These data are taken from a study of T cells in localized non-small cell lung cancer. Study results and caveats: There was an association of higher blood T cell density with longer overall survival. It remains possible that heterogeneity exists, since only one tumor region was sequenced. There were a median roughly 54 of the top 100 tumor clones appearing in adjacent lung. Uninvolved adjacent lung showed the highest T cell clonality, exceeding tumor.

The method was immunoSEQ multiplex PCR; TCRdb's version includes in-frame clones alone and lacks a portion of them. The sample records 59,000 or so clones, 90% to 95% being singletons. Germline V gene lookup returns CDR1 ENHRY and CDR2 SYGVKD. Deletions cut 8 bases from V and 10 bases from J, with 17 bases between. This CDR3 comprises 12 residues. The rearrangement uses TRBV10-3 and TRBJ1-2; D gene ambiguous. The sequence was obtained from a man between 35 and 75 years old with stage I lung adenocarcinoma. The material was peripheral blood, obtained before any cancer treatment. CDR3 region: CAIGEPGTAYTF. The CDR3 bases are TGTGCCATCGGAGAACCGGGAACGGCCTACACCTTC.